These 25 T cell receptor beta chains came from one sample sequenced in a study of blood T cell repertoires in COVID-19. Sequencing was performed with immunoSEQ multiplex PCR; in TCRdb, only in-frame clones are kept and a portion is missing. The sample has around 310,000 clones, 90% seen once. The specimen sequenced was peripheral blood. The receptors here all came from a woman aged 40 to 49 with COVID-19, enrolled during active disease.

CDR3: CASSIPTGQGKLFF. The CDR3 DNA is TGTGCCAGTAGTATACCGACAGGGCAGGGCAAGTTGTTCTTT. This chain connects TRBV19 to TRBJ1-1, with 7 bases that match TRBD1. The CDR3 covers 14 residues. J lost 14 bases, V lost 2 bases, and 14 bases had no gene match. Germline values: CDR1 LNHDA, CDR2 SQIVND (reference sequence).

The chain joins TRBV7-9 to TRBJ1-2; D gene unclear. CDR1 is SEHNR, CDR2 FQNEAQ, per germline (reference sequence). Trimming left V 3 bases short and J 0 bases short, with 17 bases between. The CDR3 loop spans 17 amino acids. CDR3 residues: CASSFLNPSGANYGYTF. CDR3 DNA sequence: TGTGCCAGCAGCTTCTTGAATCCGTCCGGAGCTAACTATGGCTACACCTTC.

V and J are TRBV6-1 and TRBJ2-2; 8 bases are shared with TRBD1. The CDR3 length is 18 residues. The germline V gene encodes CDR1 MNHNS and CDR2 SASEGT. Unmatched junction bases numbered 10, after V lost 1 base and J lost 3 bases. The CDR3 protein is CASSEVPVTGVYTGELFF. In DNA, the CDR3 is TGTGCCAGCAGTGAAGTTCCGGTGACAGGGGTTTACACCGGGGAGCTGTTTTTT.

V gene TRBV28 combines with J gene TRBJ1-1; D call uncertain. Germline V lookup: CDR1 MDHEN, CDR2 SYDVKM. The CDR3 extends over 11 amino acids. V was shortened by 2 bases and J by 5 bases, with 3 bases between the two germline ends. CDR3 in DNA: TGTGCCAGCAGTTTAACAACTGAAGCTTTCTTT. This codes for CASSLTTEAFF.

The chain combines TRBV4-2 with TRBJ2-7, with TRBD1 matching 10 bases. The germline CDR1 and CDR2 sequences are LGHNA and YNFKEQ. CDR3 size: 14 residues. The trim removed 3 bases at V and 3 bases at J, leaving 2 bases unmatched. CDR3 protein: CASSQGTGDYEQYF. In DNA, the CDR3 is TGTGCCAGCAGCCAGGGGACAGGGGACTACGAGCAGTACTTC.

The chain combines TRBV5-8 with TRBJ1-1, with 8 nucleotides matching TRBD1. Trimming at V came to 1 base and at J to 6 bases, leaving 5 bases not matched to a gene. Germline V gene data show CDR1 as SGHTS and CDR2 as YDEGEE. The CDR3 consists of 14 residues. CDR3 in amino acids: CASSLTGGLPEAFF. DNA for the CDR3: TGTGCCAGCAGCTTGACAGGGGGTCTTCCTGAAGCTTTCTTT.

The chain uses TRBV4-2 and TRBJ1-2; possible D gene TRBD1, 6 bases. Trimming shortened V by 1 base and J by 7 bases, and 19 bases separated the two germline ends. Per germline, CDR1 LGHNA and CDR2 YNFKEQ. CDR3 length: 16 residues. CDR3 in amino acids: CASSQGSRDTGPGYTF. The CDR3 region has the DNA TGTGCCAGCAGCCAAGGATCTAGGGATACAGGGCCTGGCTACACCTTC.

The J gene is TRBJ1-4, the V gene TRBV29-1; D unresolved. This CDR3 is built from 11 residues. Germline loops: CDR1 SQVTM, CDR2 ANQGSEA. The V end was cut by 4 bases, the J end by 8 bases, with 8 bases between. CDR3 in DNA: TGCAGCGTTGTATTAGAAGAAAAACTGTTTTTT. As protein: CSVVLEEKLFF.

The table lists this clone with a count of one. V is TRBV19 and J is TRBJ1-4; a possible D gene is TRBD1 (6 bases). Germline V gene sequence: CDR1 LNHDA, CDR2 SQIVND (reference sequence). V shed 5 bases and J shed 11 bases, with 15 bases lying between them. CDR3 length equals 13 residues. The CDR3 loop reads CASSWTANFKLFF. The CDR3 DNA reads as TGTGCCAGTAGTTGGACAGCGAATTTTAAACTGTTTTTT. Using reference TRBV19 and TRBJ1-4 for the parts outside the CDR3, the full variable domain is DGGITQSPKYLFRKEGQNVTLSCEQNLNHDAMYWYRQDPGQGLRLIYYSQIVNDFQKGDIAEGYSVSREKKESFPLTVTSAQKNPTAFYLCASSWTANFKLFFGSGTQLSVL.

CDR3: CASSQSKKLRDSNQPQHF. DNA for the CDR3: TGTGCCAGCAGTCAGTCCAAAAAGCTGAGGGATAGCAATCAGCCCCAGCATTTT. V usage is TRBV6-6 and J usage is TRBJ1-5; D gene unclear. The germline gives CDR1 MNHNY, CDR2 SVGAGI (reference sequence). Trimming cost V 5 bases and J 0 bases, with 20 bases left between them. The CDR3 is 18 residues long.

The chain couples TRBV6-2 or TRBV6-3 to TRBJ2-5; weak D call: TRBD2 (5 bases). The CDR3 is made up of 14 amino acids. Germline CDR1 and CDR2: MNHEY and SVGEGT. V was shortened by 2 bases and J by 5 bases, with 12 bases between the two germline ends. The CDR3 region is CASSYEVGEETQYF. The CDR3, as DNA: TGTGCCAGCAGTTACGAGGTCGGGGAGGAGACCCAGTACTTC.

This clone appeared a few times. The V and J genes are TRBV3-1 (or the pseudogene TRBV3-2) and TRBJ1-1; no reliable D call. The CDR3 spans 14 residues. The V end was cut by 1 base, the J end by 5 bases, with 11 bases between. In germline, CDR1 is LGHDT, CDR2 YNNKEL (reference sequence). Written as DNA, the CDR3 is TGTGCCAGCAGCCAAGTAGAGGGTGGGACTGAAGCTTTCTTT. It translates to CASSQVEGGTEAFF.

The rearrangement uses TRBV20-1 and TRBJ1-1; 7 nucleotides agree with TRBD1. The CDR3 extends over 11 amino acids. Germline assignment: CDR1 DFQATT and CDR2 SNEGSKA (reference sequence). CDR3 amino acids: CCRREGARAFF. The DNA of the CDR3 is TGCTGCCGACGGGAGGGGGCCCGGGCTTTCTTT.

Comment on this clone: Compared with germline, one end of the junction differs, possibly owing to a read error. The CDR3 protein is CASRPEPGTGLVVF. Here the CDR3 DNA reads TGTGCCAGCAGGCCTGAACCCGGGACAGGATTGGTGGTCTTT. V gene TRBV27 combines with J gene TRBJ1-1, with 8 nucleotides matching TRBD1. The germline gives CDR1 MNHEY, CDR2 SMNVEV (reference sequence). This CDR3 comprises 14 residues.

The chain uses TRBV7-3 and TRBJ2-3; D possibly corresponds to TRBD2 (5 bases). Germline V gene lookup returns CDR1 SGHTA and CDR2 FQGTGA. The V end lost 2 bases, the J end lost 9 bases, and 9 bases lay between the germline ends. The CDR3 has 12 residues. The CDR3 bases are TGTGCCAGCAGCTTATACTCGGGAACGCAGTATTTT. It yields the protein CASSLYSGTQYF.

This chain joins TRBV11-2 and TRBJ2-5; 7 bases match TRBD2. Germline assignment: CDR1 SGHAT and CDR2 FQNNGV. This CDR3 contains 18 residues. The V and J ends lost 1 base and 5 bases, in that order; junction bases with no gene match: 16. Written as DNA, the CDR3 is TGTGCCAGCAGCTTAGGGACGTGGGGGGGTATCTCGGTCGAGACCCAGTACTTC. The encoded protein is CASSLGTWGGISVETQYF.

This chain uses TRBV5-5 with TRBJ1-1; 10 positions agree with TRBD1. Germline V gene sequence: CDR1 SGHKS, CDR2 YYEKEE (reference sequence). The J segment lost 5 bases and the V segment lost 6 bases, leaving 4 bases of the junction unmatched. This CDR3 comprises 13 residues. CDR3 bases: TGTGCCAGCACCCGGACAGGGGGGACTGAAGCTTTCTTT. Protein sequence: CASTRTGGTEAFF.

V is TRBV19 and J is TRBJ1-2; perhaps TRBD1 as D (5 bases). The germline V gene has CDR1 LNHDA and CDR2 SQIVND (reference sequence). V was cut by 1 base and J by 6 bases, with 9 bases left in between. The CDR3 covers 13 residues. CDR3 sequence reads: CASSIAPGNGYTF. The CDR3 bases are TGTGCCAGTAGTATAGCGCCAGGGAATGGCTACACCTTC.

CDR3 DNA sequence: TGTGCCACCAGCAGAGATGAAGGGGGCTGGGAAAAACTGTTTTTT. As protein: CATSRDEGGWEKLFF. The chain carries TRBV15 and TRBJ1-4; 7 nucleotides align to TRBD1. V dropped 0 bases and J dropped 8; count of bases not matched to a gene: 6. This CDR3 is built from 15 residues. Germline V gene sequence: CDR1 LNHNV, CDR2 YYDKDF (reference sequence).

The V call is TRBV14, the J call TRBJ1-3; no definite D call. Germline CDR1 and CDR2: SGHDN and FVKESK. The V end lost 1 base, the J end lost 15 bases, and 16 bases lay between the germline ends. The CDR3 length is 13 residues. This CDR3 reads CASSQGPGLKGYF. The CDR3 bases are TGTGCCAGCAGCCAAGGCCCGGGATTGAAGGGATATTTT.

This clone was found once. V and J are TRBV19 and TRBJ1-5; no clear D gene. Trimming shortened V by 8 bases and J by 0 bases, and 11 bases separated the two germline ends. Germline values: CDR1 LNHDA, CDR2 SQIVND (reference sequence). The CDR3 length is 14 residues. The CDR3 DNA follows: TGTGCCAGTTCTAGACGGTATAGCAATCAGCCCCAGCATTTT. It codes for CASSRRYSNQPQHF.

The chain employs TRBV5-1 and TRBJ2-1; 13 bases are a match to TRBD2. Germline-derived CDR1 and CDR2 are SGHRS and YFSETQ. V was clipped by 6 bases and J by 8 bases; unmatched bases: 5. The CDR3 runs to 14 residues. The chain's CDR3 is CASTGLAGLDEQFF. Written as DNA, the CDR3 is TGCGCCAGCACGGGACTAGCGGGGTTGGATGAGCAGTTCTTC.

V is TRBV7-3 and J is TRBJ2-3; 9 nucleotides agree with TRBD2. CDR3 length: 14 residues. V trimming: 4 bases; J trimming: 1 base; junction bases outside the gene matches: 0. Germline lookup yields CDR1 SGHTA and CDR2 FQGTGA. The CDR3 here is CASSSSGGTDTQYF. In DNA form, the CDR3 reads TGTGCCAGCAGCTCTAGCGGGGGCACAGATACGCAGTATTTT.

V gene TRBV18 combines with J gene TRBJ2-7; 8 positions agree with TRBD1. This CDR3 spans 13 amino acids. The germline V gene encodes CDR1 KGHSH and CDR2 LQKENI. Trimming took 5 bases from V and 2 from J; bases not matched to a gene: 2. The CDR3 sequence is CASSEDRAYEQYF. CDR3 sequence (DNA): TGTGCCAGCTCAGAGGACAGGGCCTACGAGCAGTACTTC.

This sequence joins TRBV14 and TRBJ1-2; 7 nucleotides line up with TRBD1. This CDR3 spans 16 amino acids. CDR1 is SGHDN and CDR2 is FVKESK in the germline V gene. J lost 0 bases, V lost 4 bases, and 8 bases had no gene match. The CDR3 spells CASSLFPGQTNYGYTF. The CDR3 DNA reads as TGTGCCAGCAGCCTTTTCCCGGGACAGACTAACTATGGCTACACCTTC. Complete variable domain (other parts from reference TRBV14 and TRBJ1-2): EAGVTQFPSHSVIEKGQTVTLRCDPISGHDNLYWYRRVMGKEIKFLLHFVKESKQDESGMPNNRFLAERTGGTYSTLKVQPAELEDSGVYFCASSLFPGQTNYGYTFGSGTRLTVV.